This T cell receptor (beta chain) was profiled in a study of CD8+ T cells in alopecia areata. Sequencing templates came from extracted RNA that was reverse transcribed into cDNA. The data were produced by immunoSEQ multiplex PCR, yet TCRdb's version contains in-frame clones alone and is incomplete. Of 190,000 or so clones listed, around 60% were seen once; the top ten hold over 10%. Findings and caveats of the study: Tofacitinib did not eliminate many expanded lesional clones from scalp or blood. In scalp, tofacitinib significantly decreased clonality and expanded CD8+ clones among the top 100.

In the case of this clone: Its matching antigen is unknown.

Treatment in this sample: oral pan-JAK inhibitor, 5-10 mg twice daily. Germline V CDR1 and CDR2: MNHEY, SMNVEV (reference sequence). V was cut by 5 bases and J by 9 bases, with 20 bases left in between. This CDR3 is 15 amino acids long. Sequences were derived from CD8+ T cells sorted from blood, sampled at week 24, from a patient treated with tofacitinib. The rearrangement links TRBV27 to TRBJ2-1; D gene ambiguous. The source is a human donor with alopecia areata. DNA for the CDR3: TGTGCCAGCAGTCGAGAAACGGGCCGAACGAGTGAGCAGTTCTTC. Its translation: CASSRETGRTSEQFF.